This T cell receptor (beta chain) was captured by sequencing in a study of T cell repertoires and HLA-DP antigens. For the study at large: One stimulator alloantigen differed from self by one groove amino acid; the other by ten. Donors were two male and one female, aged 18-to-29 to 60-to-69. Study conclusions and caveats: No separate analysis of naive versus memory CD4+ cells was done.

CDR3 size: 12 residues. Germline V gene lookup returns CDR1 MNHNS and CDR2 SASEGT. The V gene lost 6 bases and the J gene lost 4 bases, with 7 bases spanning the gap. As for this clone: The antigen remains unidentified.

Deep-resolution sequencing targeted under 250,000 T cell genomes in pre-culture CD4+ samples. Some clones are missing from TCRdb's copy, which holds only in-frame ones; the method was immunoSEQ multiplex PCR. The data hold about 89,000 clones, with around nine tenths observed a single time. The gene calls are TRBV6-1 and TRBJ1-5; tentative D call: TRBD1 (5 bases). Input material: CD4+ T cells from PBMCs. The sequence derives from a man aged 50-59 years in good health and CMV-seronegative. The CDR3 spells CASRDNNQPQHF. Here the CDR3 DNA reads TGTGCCAGCAGGGACAATAATCAGCCCCAGCATTTT.